This T cell receptor (beta chain) derives from a study of spatial heterogeneity in lung cancer. About the research overall: Follow-up PBMC specimens underwent sequencing when available; their median timing was approximately two years after resection.

Trimming took off 0 bases at V and 8 bases at J, with 11 bases between the two ends. The CDR3 is 13 residues long. The V gene's germline CDR1 is DFQATT and CDR2 SNEGSKA (reference sequence). Time point described: blood at routine non-recurrence follow-up after resection. Whole RNA, isolated from tumor, nontumor lung or frozen PBMC, was sequenced without prior sorting. Every individual TCR cDNA molecule carried its own unique molecular identifier, which allowed correction of PCR and sequencing errors. TCRdb passed the 5' RACE reads through MiXCR, listing each CDR3 protein once. This sample has about 120,000 distinct CDR3 sequences, with roughly an eighth found just once. This clonotype has just a few counts.

The sample consisted of PBMCs, taken at follow-up. The TCR was taken from a male donor with early-stage non-small cell lung cancer. The chain carries TRBV20-1 and TRBJ2-1, with D possibly being TRBD1 or TRBD2 (6 bases each). The CDR3 loop reads CSARDWGADEQFF. As DNA, the CDR3 is TGCAGTGCTAGAGATTGGGGGGCGGATGAGCAGTTCTTC.